The 14 T cell receptor beta chains below all came from one sample that was sequenced in a study of persistence of HIV-infected CD4 T cells. Overlapping HIV-1 Gag 15-mer peptides at approximately 1 ug per peptide per mL were used. Sorting of responding CD4+ T cells relied on upregulated CD40 ligand together with CD69. The immunoSEQ assay was version 4, run in survey mode. Sequencing used immunoSEQ multiplex PCR; TCRdb keeps in-frame clones, though not all of them. Here the sample spans 25,000 to 35,000 clones, approximately 66% being singletons. These receptors' targets are unknown. The specimen was CD4+ T cells sorted from PBMCs after roughly 18-hour stimulation, collected from a patient who received antiretroviral therapy. Receptors were obtained from an adult man with HIV who was CMV-seropositive.

J is TRBJ1-4 and V is TRBV7-9, with a tentative D call TRBD1 (5 bases). V shed 1 base and J shed 0 bases, with 9 bases lying between them. The CDR3 has 16 amino acids. CDR1 is SEHNR, CDR2 FQNEAQ, per germline (reference sequence). CDR3 nucleotide sequence: TGTGCCAGCAGCTTAGGACAGTTTGCAACTAATGAAAAACTGTTTTTT. As protein: CASSLGQFATNEKLFF.

V usage is TRBV5-1 and J usage is TRBJ1-3; 7 nucleotides line up with TRBD1. Germline CDR1 SGHRS, CDR2 YFSETQ. V lost 0 bases, J lost 0 bases, and 9 bases stayed unmatched. The CDR3 loop spans 18 amino acids. CDR3 amino acids: CASSLGARGALSGNTIYF. CDR3 nucleotides: TGCGCCAGCAGCTTGGGGGCCAGGGGGGCACTCTCTGGAAACACCATATATTTT.

This clone was detected a few times. V usage is TRBV7-2 and J usage is TRBJ2-7, with TRBD2 as a possible D gene (6 bases). Germline V gene sequence: CDR1 SGHTA, CDR2 FQGNSA. This CDR3 region has 16 residues. Deletions cut 4 bases from V and 0 bases from J, with 16 bases between. The CDR3 DNA sequence: TGTGCCAGCAGCTCCGCGGGGACGAGGAGCTCCTACGAGCAGTACTTC. It yields the protein CASSSAGTRSSYEQYF.

The V gene is TRBV7-2, the J gene TRBJ1-5; unclear D gene. This CDR3 has 15 residues. Germline V gene sequence: CDR1 SGHTA, CDR2 FQGNSA. Trimming removed 5 bases from V and 0 bases from J, with 11 bases in between. CDR3 DNA: TGTGCCAGCAGCCCACGAGACGGTAGCAATCAGCCCCAGCATTTT. Translated: CASSPRDGSNQPQHF.

The chain has TRBV29-1 and TRBJ1-2, with TRBD1 as a possible D gene (6 bases). V shed 7 bases and J shed 6 bases, with 21 bases lying between them. The CDR3 contains 14 residues. Per the germline V gene, CDR1 is SQVTM and CDR2 is ANQGSEA. The CDR3 bases are TGCAGCGCAGGGGCCCGGACCTCTGTAGATGGCTACACCTTC. Amino acid sequence: CSAGARTSVDGYTF.

This chain joins TRBV9 and TRBJ1-1; D is uncertain. Germline V gene lookup returns CDR1 SGDLS and CDR2 YYNGEE. This CDR3 region has 16 residues. Trimming shortened V by 0 bases and J by 1 base, and 13 bases separated the two germline ends. The CDR3 coding sequence is TGTGCCAGCAGCGTAGGTGGTGGGTGGAGGAACACTGAAGCTTTCTTT. It is translated as CASSVGGGWRNTEAFF.

The chain's CDR3 is CASSLTYNTEAFF. Written as DNA, the CDR3 is TGTGCCAGCAGTCTGACCTATAACACTGAAGCTTTCTTT. The rearrangement links TRBV11-2 to TRBJ1-1; unclear D gene. Trimming removed 6 bases from V and 2 bases from J, with 10 bases in between. Per germline, CDR1 SGHAT and CDR2 FQNNGV. The CDR3 spans 13 residues.

The rearrangement links TRBV7-2 to TRBJ1-4; D gene uncertain. The CDR3 has 16 amino acids. Looked up from germline, CDR1 is SGHTA and CDR2 is FQGNSA. V gave up 0 bases and J gave up 1 base, with 9 bases separating them. For the CDR3, the DNA is TGTGCCAGCAGCTTAGCAGGGAGCGGAACTAATGAAAAACTGTTTTTT. Translation: CASSLAGSGTNEKLFF.

The chain uses TRBV4-1 and TRBJ1-1; D remains ambiguous. In germline, CDR1 is MGHRA, CDR2 YSYEKL. This CDR3 has 14 residues. V gave up 1 base and J gave up 1 base, with 7 bases separating them. CDR3 bases: TGCGCCAGCAGCCAAGCTCAGAAGAACACTGAAGCTTTCTTT. Amino acid sequence: CASSQAQKNTEAFF.

The DNA of the CDR3 is TGTGCCATCAGTGAGTCGGGACAGGGTAGCAATCAGCCCCAGCATTTT. It codes for CAISESGQGSNQPQHF. The genes are TRBV10-3 and TRBJ1-5; the match to TRBD1 covers 9 bases. The V and J ends lost 0 bases and 0 bases, in that order; junction bases with no gene match: 0. This CDR3 is 16 amino acids long. CDR1 is ENHRY and CDR2 is SYGVKD in the germline V gene.

This chain links TRBV14 with TRBJ1-3; D gene unclear. V was pared by 2 bases and J by 0 bases, with 2 bases between. Germline V gene sequence: CDR1 SGHDN, CDR2 FVKESK. The CDR3 sequence is 13 residues long. DNA for the CDR3: TGTGCCAGCAGCCAATTCTCTGGAAACACCATATATTTT. This gives the protein CASSQFSGNTIYF.

This clone was observed a handful of times. The J gene is TRBJ2-3, the V gene TRBV9, with TRBD2 matching over 15 bases. Germline assignment: CDR1 SGDLS and CDR2 YYNGEE. The CDR3 consists of 17 residues. The J segment lost 4 bases and the V segment lost 4 bases, leaving 7 bases of the junction unmatched. In DNA, the CDR3 is TGTGCCAGCAGCCCCCGGACTAGCGGGGGGGCCTCAGATACGCAGTATTTT. It yields the protein CASSPRTSGGASDTQYF.

V usage is TRBV6-5 and J usage is TRBJ2-7, with a possible D match to TRBD1 (5 bases). There are 12 residues in the CDR3. Germline CDR1 MNHEY, CDR2 SVGAGI. V lost 6 bases, J lost 5 bases, and 11 bases lay in between. Written as DNA, the CDR3 is TGTGCCAGCAGAGCCTCAGGGAACGAGCAGTACTTC. Protein: CASRASGNEQYF.

The chain links TRBV24-1 to TRBJ2-3; 8 nucleotides line up with TRBD1. Germline values: CDR1 KGHDR, CDR2 SFDVKD. The length of the CDR3 is 15 residues. J was trimmed by 1 base and V by 2 bases; bases with no gene match: 1. The CDR3 DNA reads as TGTGCCACCAGTGATTCCAGGGGGCGCACAGATACGCAGTATTTT. Residues: CATSDSRGRTDTQYF.